This is a list of T cell receptor beta chains from one sample in a study of cytotoxic CD8 clonotypes in ibrutinib-treated CLL. The data were produced by immunoSEQ multiplex PCR, yet TCRdb's version contains in-frame clones alone and is incomplete. The sample lists about 68,000 clones, 80% occurring once. Sequenced material: PBMCs, taken at disease progression, from a patient treated with ibrutinib. These receptors were collected from a human donor with chronic lymphocytic leukemia. Both conserved end residues are part of each CDR3. D genes are given only for firm matches. Clone size appears in some rows only: once, few, many, or a class for an expanded clone.

j_call,clone_size,v_call,d_call,cdr3_aa,cdr3_nt
TRBJ1-1,once,TRBV7-9,-,CASSLGWAANTEAFF,TGTGCCAGCAGCTTAGGGTGGGCAGCGAACACTGAAGCTTTCTTT
TRBJ2-7,-,TRBV4-1,TRBD1,CASSLILRGPFSYEQYF,TGCGCCAGCAGCCTTATCCTCAGGGGGCCTTTTTCCTACGAGCAGTACTTC
TRBJ1-1,-,TRBV28,-,CASSFVEDTEAFF,TGTGCCAGCAGTTTTGTCGAGGACACTGAAGCTTTCTTT
TRBJ2-3,once,TRBV10-3,TRBD1,CAITRDRSTDTQYF,TGTGCCATCACGCGGGACAGGTCTACAGATACGCAGTATTTT
TRBJ2-5,-,TRBV10-1,-,CASSAGSTQETQYF,TGCGCCAGCAGTGCCGGGAGTACCCAAGAGACCCAGTACTTC
TRBJ2-1,-,TRBV5-1,-,CASSWDSHSSYNEQFF,TGCGCCAGCAGCTGGGACTCCCACAGCTCCTACAATGAGCAGTTCTTC
TRBJ2-3,-,TRBV10-3,TRBD1,CAISEGQGVGDTQYF,TGTGCCATCAGTGAAGGACAGGGCGTTGGAGATACGCAGTATTTT
TRBJ2-7,-,TRBV5-1,-,CASSETTVKREQYF,TGCGCCAGCAGCGAGACTACCGTTAAGAGGGAGCAGTACTTC
TRBJ2-2,-,TRBV10-3,-,CAISLSTGELFF,TGTGCCATCAGTTTATCCACCGGGGAGCTGTTTTTT
TRBJ1-6,-,TRBV5-1,-,CASSQDSPNSPLHF,TGCGCCAGCAGCCAAGACAGCCCTAATTCACCCCTCCACTTT
TRBJ2-7,once,TRBV12-5,-,CASGLVPQGFSEQYF,TGTGCTAGTGGTTTGGTACCGCAGGGGTTCTCCGAGCAGTACTTC
TRBJ1-3,-,TRBV19,TRBD1,CASSMGQGAFGNTIYF,TGTGCCAGTAGTATGGGACAGGGGGCATTTGGAAACACCATATATTTT
TRBJ1-3,-,TRBV4-2,-,CASSQDISGNTIYF,TGTGCCAGCAGCCAAGACATATCTGGAAACACCATATATTTT
TRBJ2-4,-,TRBV27,TRBD1,CASSSDRAIAKNIQYF,TGTGCCAGCAGCTCCGACAGGGCAATAGCCAAAAACATTCAGTACTTC
TRBJ1-2,-,TRBV4-2,-,CASSQVDSYGYTF,TGTGCCAGCAGCCAAGTAGACAGCTATGGCTACACCTTC
TRBJ1-4,once,TRBV18,-,CASSPTKGSGEKLFF,TGTGCCAGCTCACCCACGAAGGGGAGCGGTGAAAAACTGTTTTTT
TRBJ2-6,-,TRBV5-1,-,CASSLTAGPASGANVLTF,TGCGCCAGCAGCTTGACGGCAGGCCCGGCCTCTGGGGCCAACGTCCTGACTTTC
TRBJ2-1,-,TRBV5-4,TRBD2,CASSTKGLAGGYNEQFF,TGTGCCAGCAGCACCAAGGGACTAGCGGGGGGGTACAATGAGCAGTTCTTC
TRBJ2-1,-,TRBV19,-,CASSPRALSSSGFF,TGTGCCAGTAGCCCCCGGGCCCTTTCTAGCTCGGGGTTCTTC
TRBJ1-2,few,TRBV11-2,TRBD1,CASSPGQDYGYTF,TGTGCCAGCAGCCCAGGACAGGACTATGGCTACACCTTC
TRBJ1-4,-,TRBV7-9,TRBD1,CASSFGTGSEKLFF,TGTGCCAGCAGCTTTGGGACAGGGAGTGAAAAACTGTTTTTT
TRBJ2-1,-,TRBV27,-,CASSRSSYNEQFF,TGTGCCAGCAGTCGGAGCTCCTACAATGAGCAGTTCTTC
TRBJ1-5,-,TRBV28,TRBD1,CASGRDRGVFGNQPQHF,TGTGCCAGCGGAAGGGACAGGGGAGTGTTCGGCAATCAGCCCCAGCATTTT
TRBJ1-1,-,TRBV18,TRBD1,CASHRQGAYTEAFF,TGTGCCAGTCACAGACAGGGGGCGTACACTGAAGCTTTCTTT
TRBJ1-2,-,TRBV2,TRBD1,CASSEGDSYGYTF,TGTGCCAGCAGTGAAGGGGACAGCTATGGCTACACCTTC
TRBJ2-7,once,TRBV21-1,-,CASRFRVIGYEQYF,TGTGCCAGCAGGTTTAGGGTAATTGGCTACGAGCAGTACTTC
TRBJ2-1,-,TRBV5-1,-,CASRAGTDNEQFF,TGCGCCAGCAGGGCCGGGACTGACAATGAGCAGTTCTTC
TRBJ2-3,-,TRBV18,-,CASSPRTGSTDTQYF,TGTGCCAGCTCACCTCGTACAGGGAGCACAGATACGCAGTATTTT
TRBJ2-5,-,TRBV19,-,CASSLGTSLKETQYF,TGTGCCAGTAGCCTCGGCACGTCTTTAAAAGAGACCCAGTACTTC
TRBJ1-1,-,TRBV29-1,-,CSVAPGTEAFF,TGCAGCGTGGCCCCTGGGACTGAAGCTTTCTTT
TRBJ1-2,-,TRBV11-2,-,CASSPDGHYGYTF,TGTGCCAGCAGCCCAGACGGACACTATGGCTACACCTTC
TRBJ1-2,once,TRBV9,-,CASSAPQRGGYTF,TGTGCCAGCAGCGCTCCCCAGAGGGGGGGCTACACCTTC
TRBJ1-2,-,TRBV5-4,-,CASSFGIVYYGYTF,TGTGCCAGCAGCTTTGGCATTGTTTACTATGGCTACACCTTC